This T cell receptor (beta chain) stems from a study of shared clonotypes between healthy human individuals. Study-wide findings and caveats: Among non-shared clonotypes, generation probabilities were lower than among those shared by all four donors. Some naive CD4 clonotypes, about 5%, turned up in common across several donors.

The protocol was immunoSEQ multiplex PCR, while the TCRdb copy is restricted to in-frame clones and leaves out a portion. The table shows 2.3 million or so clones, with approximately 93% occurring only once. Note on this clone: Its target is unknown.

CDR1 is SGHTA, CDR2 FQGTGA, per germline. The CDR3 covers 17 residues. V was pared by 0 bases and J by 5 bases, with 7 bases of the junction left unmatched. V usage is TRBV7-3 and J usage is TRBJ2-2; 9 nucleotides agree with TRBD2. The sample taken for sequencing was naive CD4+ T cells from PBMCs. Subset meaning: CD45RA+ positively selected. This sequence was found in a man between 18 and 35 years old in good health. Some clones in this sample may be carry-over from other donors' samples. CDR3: CASSLTGAGGPTGELFF. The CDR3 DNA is TGTGCCAGCAGCTTAACCGGCGCGGGAGGGCCGACCGGGGAGCTGTTTTTT.